This TCR beta chain is drawn from a study of blood T cell dynamics during melanoma immunotherapy. Study-level background: Standard first-line treatment here was pembrolizumab or nivolumab plus ipilimumab in metastatic melanoma. Regarding the study as a whole: Whether repertoire-driving clones were melanoma-specific could not be determined.

Of note for this clone: The antigen is unknown.

Germline V gene lookup returns CDR1 SGHTA and CDR2 FQGNSA. Deletions cut 2 bases from V and 1 base from J, with 11 bases between. The CDR3 is 15 amino acids. Each bulk PBMC sample had roughly 0.35 ug DNA loaded. TCRdb keeps only in-frame clones here, not all; method: immunoSEQ multiplex PCR. The sample carries fewer than 15,000 clones, 80% to 90% recorded once. Specified time point: week 3, after first cycle of checkpoint inhibitor. At 12 weeks after first infusion, RECIST 1.1 defined response for most patients. The material sequenced was blood, taken from a patient treated with checkpoint blockade. This TCR derives from a human donor with melanoma. The chain is built from TRBV7-2 and TRBJ2-5; either TRBD1 or TRBD2 may fit D (5 bases each). Here the CDR3 reads CASSLSGTLQETQYF. In DNA, the CDR3 is TGTGCCAGCAGCTTATCAGGGACCCTCCAAGAGACCCAGTACTTC.